This T cell receptor (beta chain) derives from a study of cytomegalovirus exposure and HLA in healthy donors. PCR amplification relied on 60 Vbeta primers (plus 13 Jbeta primers). Produced via immunoSEQ multiplex PCR; TCRdb's table is partial and in-frame only. The table includes about 32,000 clones, 84% detected once. The material sequenced was PBMCs. The TCR was taken from a woman aged 18-29 years in good health and CMV-seronegative.

Here the CDR3 DNA reads TGCGCCAGCAGCCAGACAACAGGGGATTACTACGAGCAGTACTTC. It translates to CASSQTTGDYYEQYF. The chain links TRBV4-3 to TRBJ2-7, with 7 bases lining up with TRBD1. Germline V gives CDR1 LGHNA, CDR2 YSLEER. This CDR3 region has 15 residues. V dropped 3 bases and J dropped 3; count of bases not matched to a gene: 8.